Shown below are 22 T cell receptor beta chains from a single sample sequenced in a study of control samples from healthy donors and cancer patients. TCRdb's table, derived via immunoSEQ multiplex PCR, lists solely in-frame clones and lacks some. The sample holds around 130,000 clones, around 90% seen once. Sample: blood. The origin of the receptors is a man between 18 and 29 years old in good health.

The chain employs TRBV5-1 and TRBJ1-4, with 8 bases that match TRBD1. Germline loops: CDR1 SGHRS, CDR2 YFSETQ. The CDR3 is made up of 15 amino acids. Unmatched junction bases numbered 6, after V lost 0 bases and J lost 8 bases. The CDR3: CASSLAAGGQEKLFF. CDR3 nucleotide sequence: TGCGCCAGCAGCTTGGCGGCAGGGGGCCAGGAAAAACTGTTTTTT.

The J gene is TRBJ2-3, the V gene TRBV5-5; TRBD2 matches at 7 bases. The CDR3 length is 14 residues. J gave up 0 bases and V 5 bases, and 3 bases lay outside the gene matches. Germline V gene lookup returns CDR1 SGHKS and CDR2 YYEKEE (reference sequence). CDR3 in DNA: TGTGCCAGCAGACTAGCGCCGAGCACAGATACGCAGTATTTT. Amino acid sequence: CASRLAPSTDTQYF.

V and J are TRBV7-2 and TRBJ1-1; a possible D gene is TRBD1 (6 bases). Germline CDR1 and CDR2: SGHTA and FQGNSA. With 5 bases removed from V and 1 base from J, the gap between germline ends came to 8 bases. CDR3 length equals 13 residues. CDR3 sequence: CASSVRGNTEAFF. The CDR3 DNA reads as TGTGCCAGCAGCGTCAGGGGGAACACTGAAGCTTTCTTT.

The CDR3 is CASSESVRGRGDTQYF. The CDR3 bases are TGCGCCAGCAGTGAGTCGGTCAGGGGGCGAGGAGATACGCAGTATTTT. V gene TRBV10-1 combines with J gene TRBJ2-3; 8 nucleotides agree with TRBD1. The CDR3 is made up of 16 amino acids. Looked up from germline, CDR1 is WNHNN and CDR2 is SYGVQD (reference sequence). Trimming cost V 0 bases and J 5 bases; bases outside gene matches: 7.

Concerning this clone itself: A much more abundant neighbour one base away suggests this may be a read error. The chain carries TRBV12-3 or TRBV12-4 and TRBJ1-1, with a tentative D call TRBD1 (6 bases). V was clipped by 7 bases and J by 1 base, with 10 bases between them. This CDR3 comprises 13 residues. The CDR3 sequence is CASTLTGNTEAFF. The CDR3 nucleotides are TGTGCCAGCACCTTGACAGGGAACACTGAAGCTTTCTTT.

V is TRBV6-5 and J is TRBJ1-2; D remains unclear. CDR1 is MNHEY, CDR2 SVGAGI, per germline. The CDR3 has 13 amino acids. Trimming pared 5 bases from V and 5 bases from J, leaving 12 bases between. The CDR3 is CASSQALLYGYTF. The DNA of the CDR3 is TGTGCCAGCAGTCAGGCCCTCCTTTATGGCTACACCTTC.

V is TRBV27 and J is TRBJ1-1, with D perhaps matching TRBD1 (6 bases). The V gene's germline CDR1 is MNHEY and CDR2 SMNVEV (reference sequence). The CDR3 has 14 amino acids. Trimming pared 4 bases from V and 1 base from J, leaving 10 bases between. The chain's CDR3 is CASSYQGRNTEAFF. The DNA for the CDR3 is TGTGCCAGCAGTTATCAGGGGCGGAACACTGAAGCTTTCTTT.

V and J are TRBV5-1 and TRBJ1-4; no clear D. V lost 4 bases and J 7 bases, leaving 14 bases between the germline ends. The CDR3 has 14 amino acids. Germline loops: CDR1 SGHRS, CDR2 YFSETQ. CDR3 bases: TGCGCCAGCAGCGTCACCGCCCAATCTGAAAAACTGTTTTTT. Translated, it gives CASSVTAQSEKLFF.

This clone was observed a single time. The CDR3: CASSYGVSNYGYTF. In nucleotides, the CDR3 is TGTGCCAGCAGTTACGGGGTTTCAAACTATGGCTACACCTTC. J is TRBJ1-2 and V is TRBV7-9; D is unresolved. This CDR3 spans 14 amino acids. Germline CDR1 and CDR2: SEHNR and FQNEAQ (reference sequence). Between the trimmed V and J ends, which lost 6 bases and 2 bases, there was a span of 13 bases.

The chain combines TRBV27 with TRBJ1-2, with a tentative D call TRBD1 (6 bases). CDR1 MNHEY and CDR2 SMNVEV come from the germline V gene (reference sequence). V was clipped by 0 bases and J by 4 bases, with 12 bases between them. This CDR3 comprises 15 residues. The CDR3 nucleotides read TGTGCCAGCAGTTTATCCCCCGGGGGCTCCTATGGCTACACCTTC. This gives the protein CASSLSPGGSYGYTF.

The rearrangement links TRBV25-1 to TRBJ1-3; 10 bases match TRBD1. J was trimmed by 8 bases and V by 1 base; bases with no gene match: 5. Germline CDR1 reads MGHDK; CDR2 reads SYGVNS. There are 15 residues in the CDR3. For the CDR3, the DNA is TGTGCCAGCAGTGAATCCGGGACAGGGGCACACACCATATATTTT. This translates into CASSESGTGAHTIYF.

About this clone itself: Distinct nucleotide sequences in the sample also encode this CDR3. V usage is TRBV6-4 and J usage is TRBJ1-5, with 7 bases lining up with TRBD1. Germline assignment: CDR1 MRHNA and CDR2 SNTAGT. The ends lost 4 bases at V and 4 bases at J; junction bases unmatched: 1. The CDR3 extends over 13 amino acids. This CDR3 reads CASSGDSNQPQHF. Written as DNA, the CDR3 is TGTGCCAGCAGTGGGGACAGTAATCAGCCCCAGCATTTT.

The rearrangement uses TRBV4-1 and TRBJ2-5; D gene unclear. Per the germline V gene, CDR1 is MGHRA and CDR2 is YSYEKL. Trimming pared 0 bases from V and 0 bases from J, leaving 14 bases between. This CDR3 is built from 17 residues. As DNA, the CDR3 is TGCGCCAGCAGCCAAGAATTGTCAGCTGAGTACCAAGAGACCCAGTACTTC. Residues: CASSQELSAEYQETQYF.

This rearrangement joins TRBV5-1 to TRBJ2-3, with 12 positions matching TRBD2. The V gene end was trimmed by 6 bases and the J gene end by 3 bases; junction bases not matched to a gene: 2. Germline values: CDR1 SGHRS, CDR2 YFSETQ. This CDR3 comprises 14 residues. This CDR3 is CASNGLAGTDTQYF. The CDR3 nucleotides read TGCGCCAGCAACGGACTAGCGGGGACAGATACGCAGTATTTT.

This chain connects TRBV4-1 to TRBJ1-2; 7 bases map to TRBD1. Germline V lookup: CDR1 MGHRA, CDR2 YSYEKL. V lost 1 base and J lost 2; bases outside the gene matches: 13. CDR3 size: 18 residues. CDR3 in amino acids: CASSQGSGAPGGNYGYTF. CDR3 nucleotides: TGCGCCAGCAGCCAAGGATCGGGAGCGCCAGGGGGGAACTATGGCTACACCTTC.

The gene calls are TRBV6-2 or TRBV6-3 and TRBJ1-2, with D unclear. Trimming took off 2 bases at V and 7 bases at J, with 8 bases between the two ends. The CDR3 sequence is 12 residues long. Germline V gene sequence: CDR1 MNHEY, CDR2 SVGEGT. The CDR3 DNA reads TGTGCCAGCAGTTACCAGGCGACTGGCTACACCTTC. This codes for CASSYQATGYTF.

V is TRBV10-1 and J is TRBJ1-1; D gene unclear. V was pared by 0 bases and J by 4 bases, with 9 bases between. This CDR3 is built from 14 residues. CDR1 and CDR2 (germline): WNHNN, SYGVQD (reference sequence). CDR3 in DNA: TGCGCCAGCAGTGAGTCGCAGGATGGCACTGAAGCTTTCTTT. Its protein product is CASSESQDGTEAFF.

CDR3 loop: CASNVLDRVGEKLFF. The CDR3 coding sequence is TGTGCCAGCAACGTATTGGACAGGGTTGGTGAAAAACTGTTTTTT. This sequence joins TRBV5-6 and TRBJ1-4; 8 bases fit TRBD1. The germline V gene encodes CDR1 SGHDT and CDR2 YYEEEE. CDR3 length: 15 amino acids. V lost 6 bases and J lost 7; bases outside the gene matches: 11.

This clone occurred once. CDR3 sequence: CASRLTGSGEQYF. In DNA form, the CDR3 reads TGTGCCAGCCGCCTGACAGGATCGGGCGAGCAGTACTTC. The chain combines TRBV12-3 or TRBV12-4 with TRBJ2-7; tentative D call: TRBD1 (6 bases). CDR3 size: 13 residues. V dropped 8 bases and J dropped 6 bases, with 17 bases sitting between them.

The chain carries TRBV5-1 and TRBJ1-1; D is unclear. The CDR3 is 14 amino acids. Germline V gene data show CDR1 as SGHRS and CDR2 as YFSETQ. With 0 bases removed from V and 1 base from J, the gap between germline ends came to 7 bases. The CDR3 is CASSLGSENTEAFF. CDR3 DNA: TGCGCCAGCAGCTTGGGGTCGGAGAACACTGAAGCTTTCTTT.

This chain uses TRBV6-6 with TRBJ1-3; D remains ambiguous. Germline CDR1 MNHNY, CDR2 SVGAGI (reference sequence). The germline V and J ends were trimmed by 7 bases and 0 bases, with 7 bases remaining between them. There are 13 residues in the CDR3. This CDR3 reads CASNKGSGNTIYF. The CDR3 coding sequence is TGTGCCAGCAATAAGGGCTCTGGAAACACCATATATTTT.

The chain links TRBV9 to TRBJ2-1; TRBD2 matches at 14 bases. The CDR3 has 17 residues. Germline V gene data show CDR1 as SGDLS and CDR2 as YYNGEE. V lost 4 bases to trimming and J lost 6 bases; unmatched junction nucleotides: 9. The CDR3 region has the DNA TGTGCCAGCAGCCCCCGACTAGCGGGGGGGCCGAGCAATGAGCAGTTCTTC. It specifies CASSPRLAGGPSNEQFF.